The next 17 T cell receptor beta chains were all read from a single sample in a study of CD8+ T cells in alopecia areata. The sorting of pooled cutaneous lymph node cells relied on CD4, CD8alpha, NKG2D, NKG2ACE and other markers. RNA extraction and reverse transcription yielded cDNA as sequencing template. Method: immunoSEQ multiplex PCR; TCRdb's copy keeps in-frame clones and lacks some. The sample includes roughly 260,000 clones, none of them occurring once. Sample: CD4+ T cells sorted from a lymph node. Source of these receptors: a C3H/HeJ mouse with alopecia areata. Strain MHC haplotype: H2-k.

This clone was counted a few times. The listed genes are named as in mouse. The sequenced fragment ends 4 residues before the CDR3 boundary, so the rest is inferred from the germline J gene. The same CDR3 can be traced to other DNA sequences in this sample. The chain recombines TRBV1 with TRBJ2-3; weak D call: TRBD1 (6 bases). With 4 bases removed from V and 1 base from J, the gap between germline ends came to 9 bases. The V gene's germline CDR1 is NSQYPW and CDR2 LRSPGD (reference sequence). This CDR3 region has 14 residues. Incomplete CDR3 DNA: TGCACCTGCAGTGGCAGGGGTGGTGCAGAA. Protein product: CTCSGRGGAE. The entire CDR3 protein is CTCSGRGGAETLYF.

About this clone: The listed genes are named as in mouse. From the germline J gene comes the end of the CDR3, since the read stops 3 residues before it. V gene TRBV13-1 combines with J gene TRBJ1-6; 7 nucleotides match TRBD1. TRBJ1-6 qualifies as an ORF whose function is uncertain. Germline V CDR1 and CDR2: NSHNY, SYGAGN. The CDR3 contains 15 residues. V was pared by 0 bases and J by 4 bases, with 1 base of the junction left unmatched. CDR3 loop: CASSDEGQYNSPLYF. CDR3 DNA, as far as it was read: TGTGCCAGCAGTGATGAGGGACAGTATAATTCGCCC.

This clone was observed many times. Genes here carry mouse names. The sequence runs out 4 residues before the end of the CDR3; the remainder is reconstructed from the germline J gene. This chain links TRBV1 with TRBJ2-2; 9 bases map to TRBD1. The germline CDR1 and CDR2 sequences are NSQYPW and LRSPGD (reference sequence). V shed 5 bases, J shed 6 bases, and the junction held 7 bases outside the gene matches. The CDR3 sequence is 15 residues long. The sequenced part of the CDR3 DNA is TGCACCTGCAGTCCCGGGACAGGGTTGTCCGGG. Translated: CTCSPGTGLSG. The CDR3 reads in full as CTCSPGTGLSGQLYF.

About this clone: Germline and genes here are mouse. The read halts 4 residues ahead of the CDR3 end, with the missing end drawn from the germline J gene. J is TRBJ2-2 and V is TRBV19, with D possibly matching TRBD1 (6 bases). Trimming removed 6 bases from V and 0 bases from J, with 12 bases in between. Germline values: CDR1 FNHDT, CDR2 SITEND (reference sequence). CDR3 length equals 15 residues. The CDR3 sequence: CASTRDKTNTGQLYF. Incomplete CDR3 DNA: TGTGCCAGCACCCGGGACAAAACAAACACCGGG.

This clone occurred a few times. Gene names and germline match the mouse. The read halts 4 residues ahead of the CDR3 end, with the missing end drawn from the germline J gene. This chain links TRBV17 with TRBJ2-5, with 8 bases lining up with TRBD2. This CDR3 has 15 amino acids. The V segment lost 6 bases and the J segment 2 bases; nucleotides outside the gene matches: 7. The germline V gene has CDR1 MNHDT and CDR2 YYDKIL. The CDR3 loop reads CASSLWGAGQDTQYF. The DNA read from the CDR3 is TGTGCTAGCAGCCTCTGGGGGGCAGGCCAAGAC.

This clone turned up a few times. The germline and genes are mouse ones. The CDR3 is cut off 4 residues early in the read; its end comes from the germline J gene. The chain uses TRBV13-3 and TRBJ1-2, with D perhaps matching TRBD1 (6 bases). Trimming left V 0 bases short and J 3 bases short, with 12 bases between. The CDR3 sequence is 15 residues long. Looked up from germline, CDR1 is NNHDY and CDR2 is SYVADS. CDR3 DNA, as far as it was read: TGTGCCAGCAGTGATGCGGGGGGGCGGGACTCC. It translates to CASSDAGGRDS. The complete CDR3 reads CASSDAGGRDSDYTF.

Of note for this clone: Germline and genes: mouse. The sequence runs out 3 residues before the end of the CDR3; the remainder is reconstructed from the germline J gene. The chain employs TRBV13-3 and TRBJ1-6; 9 bases fit TRBD1. TRBJ1-6 is labeled an ORF, and its function is uncertain. Germline CDR1 NNHDY, CDR2 SYVADS. This CDR3 is built from 14 residues. J lost 7 bases, V lost 5 bases, and 4 bases had no gene match. CDR3 residues: CASRSGQGNSPLYF. Partial CDR3 DNA: TGTGCCAGCAGATCGGGACAGGGCAATTCGCCC.

As regards this clone: Gene names are mouse gene names. The DNA ends 4 residues before the CDR3 does, and the rest of the CDR3 is filled in from the germline J gene. The V gene is TRBV17, the J gene TRBJ2-7, with 11 bases fitting TRBD2. The germline CDR1 and CDR2 sequences are MNHDT and YYDKIL. V shed 6 bases and J 0 bases; nucleotides not matched to a gene: 4. The CDR3 spans 15 residues. The CDR3 loop reads CASRTGTGGSYEQYF. The CDR3 bases that were read are TGTGCTAGCAGAACCGGGACTGGGGGCTCCTAT.

To note about this clone: Gene labels here are mouse ones. The read ends 4 residues shy of where the CDR3 ends; the end is completed using the germline J gene. The chain recombines TRBV17 with TRBJ2-1; D may be TRBD2 (6 bases). The V gene lost 3 bases and the J gene lost 0 bases, with 9 bases spanning the gap. The CDR3 is 15 amino acids. CDR1 is MNHDT, CDR2 YYDKIL, per germline. Partial CDR3 DNA: TGTGCTAGCAGTAGGCTGGGGTTTAACTATGCT. Amino acids: CASSRLGFNYA. The full CDR3 reads CASSRLGFNYAEQFF. Looking up the rest from reference TRBV17 and TRBJ2-1 gives the full variable domain: DTTVKQNPRYKLARVGKPVNLICSQTMNHDTMYWYQKKPNQAPKLLLFYYDKILNREADTFEKFQSSRPNNSFCSLYIGSAGLEYSAMYLCASSRLGFNYAEQFFGPGTRLTVL.

Turning to this clone: Gene and germline names: mouse. Sequencing ends 4 residues short of the CDR3 end; the germline J gene provides the rest. The chain joins TRBV1 to TRBJ2-1, with TRBD1 as a possible D gene (5 bases). The CDR3 spans 14 residues. Trimming took off 3 bases at V and 2 bases at J, with 8 bases between the two ends. Germline loops: CDR1 NSQYPW, CDR2 LRSPGD (reference sequence). The CDR3 sequence is CTCSADRHYAEQFF. Partial CDR3 DNA: TGCACCTGCAGTGCTGACAGACACTATGCT.

To note about this clone: Germline and genes: mouse. The read stops 4 residues short of the end of the CDR3; the missing end is completed from the germline J gene. In the same sample, other DNA sequences code for this CDR3. The rearrangement uses TRBV13-1 and TRBJ1-1; TRBD1 matches 8 bases. The germline V gene encodes CDR1 NSHNY and CDR2 SYGAGN. The CDR3 is 13 amino acids. The sequenced CDR3 bases are TGTGCCAGCAGTGATGGACAGGGGACA. Amino acids: CASSDGQGT. The entire CDR3 protein is CASSDGQGTEVFF.

With respect to this clone: Gene and germline names: mouse. The read comes to an end 4 residues before the CDR3 does, leaving the germline J gene to fill in the end. This chain joins TRBV19 and TRBJ2-4; TRBD2 matches at 10 bases. V was clipped by 5 bases and J by 0 bases; unmatched bases: 6. Germline values: CDR1 FNHDT, CDR2 SITEND (reference sequence). The CDR3 contains 16 residues. The CDR3 DNA, read in part, is TGTGCCAGCAGCCTGACTGGGGGGCCTAGTCAAAAC. Amino acids: CASSLTGGPSQN. The whole CDR3 protein is CASSLTGGPSQNTLYF.

A word on this clone: The listed genes are named as in mouse. The CDR3 is cut off 4 residues early in the read; its end comes from the germline J gene. The V gene is TRBV19, the J gene TRBJ2-1; 8 nucleotides line up with TRBD2. This CDR3 has 17 amino acids. CDR1 FNHDT and CDR2 SITEND come from the germline V gene (reference sequence). The V gene end was trimmed by 0 bases and the J gene end by 0 bases; junction bases not matched to a gene: 5. The part of the CDR3 DNA that was read is TGTGCCAGCAGTATAGGCCCTGGGGGGAATAACTATGCT. This sequence encodes CASSIGPGGNNYA. The CDR3 in its entirety is CASSIGPGGNNYAEQFF.

This clone turned up a few times. The gene names given are mouse names. The observed sequence ends 4 residues before the CDR3 terminus, with the missing tail filled in from the germline J gene. In the same sample, other DNA sequences code for this CDR3. The gene calls are TRBV13-2 and TRBJ2-5, with TRBD2 matching over 9 bases. Germline trimming cut 5 bases from V and 2 bases from J; bases unmatched to any gene: 0. CDR3 size: 13 residues. Germline-derived CDR1 and CDR2 are NNHNN and SYGAGS (reference sequence). The sequenced CDR3 bases are TGTGCCAGCGGACTGGGGGGCCAAGAC. It specifies CASGLGGQD. From start to end, the CDR3 is CASGLGGQDTQYF.

This clone was seen more than once but under ten times. Germline and genes: mouse. The DNA ends 4 residues before the CDR3 does, and the rest of the CDR3 is filled in from the germline J gene. J is TRBJ1-1 and V is TRBV17, with D perhaps TRBD1 (6 bases). The germline CDR1 and CDR2 sequences are MNHDT and YYDKIL. The CDR3 runs 14 residues. The chain's CDR3 is CASSSGLGGREVFF. The DNA read from the CDR3 is TGTGCTAGCAGTAGTGGACTGGGGGGGCGA.

As to this clone: Mouse gene names and germline throughout. The read ends 4 residues shy of where the CDR3 ends; the end is completed using the germline J gene. Other DNA sequences from this sample encode an identical CDR3 as well. The V gene is TRBV31, the J gene TRBJ2-1, with TRBD2 identical over 8 bases. The CDR3 is 15 amino acids. CDR1 and CDR2 from the germline V gene are GKSSPN and SITVG. CDR3 bases read: TGTGCCTGGAGTCTAGAAGGGGGGGCGAGGGCT. Protein sequence: CAWSLEGGARA. The entire CDR3 is CAWSLEGGARAEQFF. The entire variable domain, with the rest obtained from reference TRBV31 and TRBJ2-1, is as follows: AQTIHQWPVAEIKAVGSPLSLGCTIKGKSSPNLYWYWQATGGTLQQLFYSITVGQVESVVQLNLSASRPKDDQFILSTEKLLLSHSGFYLCAWSLEGGARAEQFFGPGTRLTVL.

This clone turned up a few times. Gene names and germline refer to mouse. The DNA ends 4 residues before the CDR3 does, and the rest of the CDR3 is filled in from the germline J gene. J is TRBJ2-3 and V is TRBV5, with D possibly being TRBD2 (6 bases). This CDR3 comprises 17 residues. Germline V gives CDR1 LGHNA, CDR2 YNLKQL (reference sequence). The ends were cut back, 0 bases at V and 0 bases at J, with 13 bases in the middle. The CDR3 sequence: CASSQDHLGSSAETLYF. The covered CDR3 bases are TGTGCCAGCAGCCAAGATCACCTGGGGTCTAGTGCAGAA.